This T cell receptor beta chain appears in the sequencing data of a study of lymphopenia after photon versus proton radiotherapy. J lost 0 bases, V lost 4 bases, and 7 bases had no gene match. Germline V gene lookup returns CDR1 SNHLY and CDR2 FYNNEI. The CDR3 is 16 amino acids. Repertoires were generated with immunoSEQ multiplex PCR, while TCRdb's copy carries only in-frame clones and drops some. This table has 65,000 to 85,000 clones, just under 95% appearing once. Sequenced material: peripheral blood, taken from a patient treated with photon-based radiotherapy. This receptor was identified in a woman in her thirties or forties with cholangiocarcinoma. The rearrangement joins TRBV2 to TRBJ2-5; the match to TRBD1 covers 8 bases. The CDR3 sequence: CASSGGTGGYQETQYF. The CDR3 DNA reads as TGTGCCAGCAGTGGGGGCACAGGGGGGTACCAAGAGACCCAGTACTTC.